What follows describes a single T cell receptor (beta chain). Its antigen is still unknown. In TCRdb, the 5' RACE reads were re-called with MiXCR into one record per CDR3 protein. The sample lists a few hundred thousand distinct CDR3 sequences, more than 9% occurring once. The data are from a study of identical twins. Study findings and constraints: The study based its conclusions on cross-sectional statistical analysis and did not follow the same donors. It was possible that invariant MAIT and iNKT cells partly confounded the zero-insertion analyses. Out-of-frame alpha sequences shared between twins exhibited an excess of low generation probability.

V was cut by 5 bases and J by 1 base, with 11 bases left in between. The length of the CDR3 is 14 residues. The sequencing sample was made of memory T cells sorted from blood. This receptor was identified in a man aged 50 to 60 in good health. The rearrangement links TRBV12-3 or TRBV12-4 to TRBJ1-1; tentative D call: TRBD1 (5 bases). The CDR3: CASSRKGTNTEAFF. The CDR3 DNA is TGTGCCAGCAGTCGAAAGGGGACGAACACTGAAGCTTTCTTT.